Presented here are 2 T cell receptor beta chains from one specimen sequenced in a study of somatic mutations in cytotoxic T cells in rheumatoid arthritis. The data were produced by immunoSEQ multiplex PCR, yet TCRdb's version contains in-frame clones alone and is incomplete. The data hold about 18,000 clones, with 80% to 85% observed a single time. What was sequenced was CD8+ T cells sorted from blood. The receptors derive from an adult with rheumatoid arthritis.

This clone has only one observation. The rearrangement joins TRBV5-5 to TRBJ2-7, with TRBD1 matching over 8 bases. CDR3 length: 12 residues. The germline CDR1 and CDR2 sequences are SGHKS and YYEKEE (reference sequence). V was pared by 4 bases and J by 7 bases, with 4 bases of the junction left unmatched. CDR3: CASSQTGEEQYF. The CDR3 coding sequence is TGTGCCAGCAGCCAGACAGGGGAAGAGCAGTACTTC.

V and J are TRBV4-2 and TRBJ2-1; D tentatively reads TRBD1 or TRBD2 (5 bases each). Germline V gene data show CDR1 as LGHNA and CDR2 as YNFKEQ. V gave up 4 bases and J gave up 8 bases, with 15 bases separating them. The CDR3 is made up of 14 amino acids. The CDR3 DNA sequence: TGTGCCAGCAGCCCGGACGCGATGGGGGATGAGCAGTTCTTC. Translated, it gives CASSPDAMGDEQFF.